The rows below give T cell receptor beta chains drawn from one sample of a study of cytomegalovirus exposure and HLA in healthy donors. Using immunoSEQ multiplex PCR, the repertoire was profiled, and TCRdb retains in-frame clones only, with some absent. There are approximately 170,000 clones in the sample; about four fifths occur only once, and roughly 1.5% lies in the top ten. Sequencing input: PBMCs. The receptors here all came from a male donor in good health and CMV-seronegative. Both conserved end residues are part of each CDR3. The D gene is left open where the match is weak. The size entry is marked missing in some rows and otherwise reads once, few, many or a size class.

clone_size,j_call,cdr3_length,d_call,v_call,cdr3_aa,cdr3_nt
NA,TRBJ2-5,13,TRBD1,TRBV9,CASSDRGSGTQYF,TGTGCCAGCAGCGACAGGGGTTCTGGGACCCAGTACTTC
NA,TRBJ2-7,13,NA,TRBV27,CASSFGGGYEQYF,TGTGCCAGCAGTTTCGGGGGAGGCTACGAGCAGTACTTC
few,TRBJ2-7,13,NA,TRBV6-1,CASSETLSYEQYF,TGTGCCAGCAGTGAAACCCTATCCTACGAGCAGTACTTC
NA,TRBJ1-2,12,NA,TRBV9,CASSVVGTAGTF,TGTGCCAGCAGCGTAGTGGGTACCGCGGGCACCTTC
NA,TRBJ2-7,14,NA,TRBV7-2,CASSFGRIGHEQYF,TGTGCCAGCAGCTTCGGCAGGATAGGCCACGAGCAGTACTTC
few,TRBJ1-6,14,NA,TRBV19,CASTSQGRDSPLHF,TGTGCCAGCACTTCACAGGGTCGTGATTCACCCCTCCACTTT
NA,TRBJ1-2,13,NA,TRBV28,CASSRTARYGYTF,TGTGCCAGCAGTCGGACAGCCAGATATGGCTACACCTTC
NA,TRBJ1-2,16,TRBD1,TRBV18,CASSPPGTGSGYGYTF,TGTGCCAGCTCACCACCCGGGACAGGGAGCGGCTATGGCTACACCTTC
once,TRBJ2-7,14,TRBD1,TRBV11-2,CASRRTGRAYEQYF,TGTGCCAGCAGAAGGACAGGGCGGGCTTACGAGCAGTACTTC
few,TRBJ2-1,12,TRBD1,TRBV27,CASSLPDRGQFF,TGTGCCAGCAGCCTACCCGACAGGGGACAGTTCTTC
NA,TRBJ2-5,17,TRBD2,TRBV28,CASSLFVPSGTSGSSDF,TGTGCCAGCAGTTTATTTGTCCCGTCCGGGACTAGCGGGAGTAGTGACTTC
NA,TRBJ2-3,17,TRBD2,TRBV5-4,CASNRRTSGGYTDTQYF,TGTGCCAGCAACCGAAGAACCAGCGGGGGATACACAGATACGCAGTATTTT
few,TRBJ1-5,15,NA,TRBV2,CASREGRGGNQPQHF,TGTGCCAGCAGGGAGGGACGGGGGGGCAATCAGCCCCAGCATTTT
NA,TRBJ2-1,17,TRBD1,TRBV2,CASMAGQAGGSYNEQFF,TGTGCCAGCATGGCTGGACAGGCCGGCGGCTCCTACAATGAGCAGTTCTTC
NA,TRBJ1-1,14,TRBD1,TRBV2,CASSEARDRTGAFF,TGTGCCAGCAGTGAAGCCCGGGACAGAACTGGAGCTTTCTTT
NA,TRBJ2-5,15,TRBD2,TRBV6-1,CASSDRGEPQETQYF,TGTGCCAGCAGTGACCGGGGGGAGCCGCAAGAGACCCAGTACTTC
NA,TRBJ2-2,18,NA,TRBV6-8,CASSVPLYRGAGTGELFF,TGTGCCAGCAGTGTCCCCCTTTACCGGGGGGCGGGAACCGGGGAGCTGTTTTTT
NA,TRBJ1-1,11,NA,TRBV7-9,CSSSSLAEAFF,TGTTCCAGCAGCTCTTTAGCTGAAGCTTTCTTT
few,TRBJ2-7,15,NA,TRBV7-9,CASSPKSALGHEQYF,TGTGCCAGCAGCCCCAAGTCTGCCCTAGGCCACGAGCAGTACTTC
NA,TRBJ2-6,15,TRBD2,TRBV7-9,CASSPGGAGANVLTF,TGTGCCAGCAGCCCGGGGGGGGCTGGGGCCAACGTCCTGACTTTC
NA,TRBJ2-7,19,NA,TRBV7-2,CASSFPGQGPSGRDFEQYF,TGTGCCAGCAGCTTCCCGGGACAGGGACCTAGCGGGAGAGATTTCGAGCAGTACTTC
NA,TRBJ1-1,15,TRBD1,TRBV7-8,CASSLGQGENTEAFF,TGTGCCAGCAGCTTAGGACAGGGGGAAAACACTGAAGCTTTCTTT
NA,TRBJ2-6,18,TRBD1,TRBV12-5,CASGPRTGESSGANVLTF,TGTGCTAGTGGTCCCCGGACAGGGGAAAGTTCTGGGGCCAACGTCCTGACTTTC
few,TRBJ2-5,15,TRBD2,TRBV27,CASSLTGGSTETQYF,TGTGCCAGCAGTTTAACTGGCGGGAGTACGGAGACCCAGTACTTC
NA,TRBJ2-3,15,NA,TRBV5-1,CASSLEQLSTDTQYF,TGCGCCAGCAGCTTGGAACAGCTTAGCACAGATACGCAGTATTTT
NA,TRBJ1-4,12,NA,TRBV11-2,CASTLRGDLLFF,TGTGCCAGCACCCTACGTGGGGACTTGCTGTTTTTT
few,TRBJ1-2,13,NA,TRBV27,CASSPMTEDGYTF,TGTGCCAGCAGTCCCATGACAGAGGATGGCTACACCTTC
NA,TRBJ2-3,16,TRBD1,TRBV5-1,CASSLVPGGGTDTQYF,TGCGCCAGCAGCTTGGTGCCAGGGGGAGGCACAGATACGCAGTATTTT
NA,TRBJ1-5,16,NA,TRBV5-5,CASSLETGIGNQPQHF,TGTGCCAGCAGCTTGGAAACAGGGATTGGGAATCAGCCCCAGCATTTT
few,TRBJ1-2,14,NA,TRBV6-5,CASSYLIGGYGYTF,TGTGCCAGCAGTTACTTAATCGGGGGTTATGGCTACACCTTC
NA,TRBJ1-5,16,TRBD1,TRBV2,CASSERDRGYNQPQHF,TGTGCCAGCAGTGAACGGGACAGGGGGTACAATCAGCCCCAGCATTTT
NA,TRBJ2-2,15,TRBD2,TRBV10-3,CAISAGLAVTGELFF,TGTGCCATCAGTGCGGGACTAGCGGTCACCGGGGAGCTGTTTTTT
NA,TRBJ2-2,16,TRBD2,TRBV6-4,CASSLTSGGGSGELFF,TGTGCCAGCAGTCTAACTAGCGGGGGCGGATCCGGGGAGCTGTTTTTT
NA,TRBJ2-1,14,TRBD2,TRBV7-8,CASSAGTSGFREFF,TGTGCCAGCAGCGCCGGGACTAGCGGTTTCAGGGAGTTCTTC
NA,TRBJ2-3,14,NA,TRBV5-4,CASSRRGNTDTQYF,TGTGCCAGCAGCCGCAGGGGTAACACAGATACGCAGTATTTT
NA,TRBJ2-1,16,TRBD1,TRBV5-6,CASSLRQGGLLNEQFF,TGTGCCAGCAGCCTCCGACAGGGCGGGTTGCTCAATGAGCAGTTCTTC
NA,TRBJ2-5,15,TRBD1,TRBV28,CASSLVRGLQETQYF,TGTGCCAGCAGTTTGGTCAGGGGGCTGCAAGAGACCCAGTACTTC
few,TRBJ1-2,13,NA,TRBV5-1,CASSPTGSNGYTF,TGCGCCAGCAGCCCAACAGGGAGCAATGGCTACACCTTC
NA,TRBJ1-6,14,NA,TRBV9,CASSVQGSNSPLHF,TGTGCCAGCAGCGTTCAGGGATCAAATTCACCCCTCCACTTT
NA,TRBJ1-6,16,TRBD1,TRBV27,CASSLGTGGLSSPLHF,TGTGCCAGCAGCCTTGGGACAGGGGGTCTAAGTTCACCCCTCCACTTT
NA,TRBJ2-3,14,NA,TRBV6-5,CASRNRGYTDTQYF,TGTGCCAGCAGAAATAGGGGGTACACAGATACGCAGTATTTT
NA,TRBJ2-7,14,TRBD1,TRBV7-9,CASSLGTGAYEQYF,TGTGCCAGCAGCTTAGGGACAGGTGCCTACGAGCAGTACTTC
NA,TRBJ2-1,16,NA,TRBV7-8,CASSSDYSGSYNEQFF,TGTGCCAGCAGCTCCGACTATAGCGGCTCCTACAATGAGCAGTTCTTC
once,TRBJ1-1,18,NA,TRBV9,CASSVAARAAARDTEAFF,TGTGCCAGCAGCGTAGCGGCGAGGGCAGCTGCTCGGGACACTGAAGCTTTCTTT
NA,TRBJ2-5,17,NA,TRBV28,CASSQSLLGPGTETQYF,TGTGCCAGCAGTCAAAGCCTCTTGGGCCCGGGAACAGAGACCCAGTACTTC
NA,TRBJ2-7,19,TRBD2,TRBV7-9,CSSSLDGLAGRRSSYEQYF,TGTTCCAGCAGCTTAGACGGACTAGCGGGGCGAAGGAGCTCCTACGAGCAGTACTTC
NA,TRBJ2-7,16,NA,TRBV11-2,CASSLVSSAGRYEQYF,TGTGCCAGCAGCTTAGTTAGTTCGGCGGGGCGCTACGAGCAGTACTTC